Below, 20 T cell receptor beta chains from the same sample are listed, as sequenced in a study of shared clonotypes between healthy human individuals. Only in-frame clones appear in the TCRdb table, and some are missing; sequencing was by immunoSEQ multiplex PCR. The sample comprises fewer than 1.8 million clones, 97% to 99% of which are singletons, and around 0.33% rests with the top ten. Sequenced material: naive CD4+ T cells sorted from blood. Specified subset: CD45RA+ positively selected. These receptors all come from a man aged 25 to 40 in good health.

The CDR3 protein is CASSLGGRVYNEQFF. CDR3 nucleotides: TGTGCCAGCAGCTTAGGCGGGAGGGTCTACAATGAGCAGTTCTTC. The rearrangement uses TRBV11-3 and TRBJ2-1; 9 nucleotides line up with TRBD2. Germline V gene sequence: CDR1 SGHNT, CDR2 YENEEA. There are 15 residues in the CDR3. V was pared by 1 base and J by 3 bases, with 1 base of the junction left unmatched.

The J gene is TRBJ1-1, the V gene TRBV5-6; 8 bases line up with TRBD1. This CDR3 region has 16 residues. The junction had 12 bases not matched to a gene; V was cut back by 4 bases and J by 4 bases. The V gene's germline CDR1 is SGHDT and CDR2 YYEEEE. The CDR3 sequence is CASSPLGQGGSTEAFF. The CDR3 nucleotides are TGTGCCAGCAGCCCCCTAGGACAGGGAGGGAGCACTGAAGCTTTCTTT.

The chain carries TRBV29-1 and TRBJ2-5; D is perhaps TRBD2 (6 bases). The CDR3 is 14 residues long. Trimming left V 1 base short and J 2 bases short, with 11 bases between. The germline V gene encodes CDR1 SQVTM and CDR2 ANQGSEA. The CDR3 sequence: CSVEAPGLQETQYF. The CDR3 region has the DNA TGCAGCGTTGAAGCCCCGGGACTTCAAGAGACCCAGTACTTC. Drawing the rest from reference TRBV29-1 and TRBJ2-5, the complete variable domain is SAVISQKPSRDICQRGTSLTIQCQVDSQVTMMFWYRQQPGQSLTLIATANQGSEATYESGFVIDKFPISRPNLTFSTLTVSNMSPEDSSIYLCSVEAPGLQETQYFGPGTRLLVL.

About this clone: Additional DNA sequences in this sample encode the identical CDR3. This chain joins TRBV5-1 and TRBJ1-3; D remains ambiguous. The ends were cut back, 0 bases at V and 0 bases at J, with 4 bases in the middle. The germline CDR1 and CDR2 sequences are SGHRS and YFSETQ. The CDR3 runs 14 residues. CDR3 amino acids: CASSLEGSGNTIYF. CDR3 nucleotide sequence: TGCGCCAGCAGCTTGGAGGGCTCTGGAAACACCATATATTTT.

Notes on this clone: The sample has other DNA sequences that encode this CDR3 too. V and J are TRBV7-8 and TRBJ2-2; 8 nucleotides match TRBD2. Germline V gene sequence: CDR1 SGHVS, CDR2 FQNEAQ. J was trimmed by 5 bases and V by 3 bases; bases with no gene match: 5. CDR3 length equals 15 residues. The CDR3 spells CASSLGTSGTGELFF. The CDR3 DNA reads TGTGCCAGCAGCTTGGGTACTAGCGGTACCGGGGAGCTGTTTTTT.

The chain is built from TRBV21-1 and TRBJ2-7. TRBV21-1 is a recognized pseudogene. This CDR3 is 12 amino acids long. The CDR3 sequence is CAANKGPYEQYF. Here the CDR3 DNA reads TGTGCCGCAAACAAGGGACCCTACGAGCAGTACTTC.

J is TRBJ2-2 and V is TRBV29-1; 11 bases line up with TRBD1. The V gene's germline CDR1 is SQVTM and CDR2 ANQGSEA. V was clipped by 6 bases and J by 5 bases; unmatched bases: 5. The CDR3 runs to 14 residues. In DNA, the CDR3 is TGCAGCGTAGCGGACAGGGGGCTTACCGGGGAGCTGTTTTTT. Its protein product is CSVADRGLTGELFF.

The chain combines TRBV5-6 with TRBJ2-1; maybe TRBD1 (6 bases). The CDR3 has 14 residues. V was cut by 6 bases and J by 2 bases, with 12 bases left in between. Germline V CDR1 and CDR2: SGHDT, YYEEEE. DNA of the CDR3: TGTGCCAGCAACCGGGGACAAACCTACAATGAGCAGTTCTTC. This translates into CASNRGQTYNEQFF.

This chain links TRBV5-6 with TRBJ2-1; possible D gene TRBD2, 5 bases. CDR1 SGHDT and CDR2 YYEEEE come from the germline V gene. V was shortened by 0 bases and J by 6 bases, with 13 bases between the two germline ends. The CDR3 is 15 residues long. The CDR3 here is CASSLVGPGSNEQFF. The CDR3 DNA follows: TGTGCCAGCAGCTTGGTAGGACCGGGGTCCAATGAGCAGTTCTTC. The entire variable domain, with the rest obtained from reference TRBV5-6 and TRBJ2-1, is as follows: DAGVTQSPTHLIKTRGQQVTLRCSPKSGHDTVSWYQQALGQGPQFIFQYYEEEERQRGNFPDRFSGHQFPNYSSELNVNALLLGDSALYLCASSLVGPGSNEQFFGPGTRLTVL.

This chain connects TRBV19 to TRBJ2-7; D is uncertain. Trimming left V 4 bases short and J 0 bases short, with 10 bases between. Germline-derived CDR1 and CDR2 are LNHDA and SQIVND (reference sequence). This CDR3 is built from 14 residues. The CDR3 is CASSSWAASYEQYF. In DNA, the CDR3 is TGTGCCAGTAGTAGTTGGGCAGCCTCCTACGAGCAGTACTTC.

In the case of this clone: The same CDR3 can be traced to other DNA sequences in this sample. CDR3 in amino acids: CASSLVGRGGSYNEQFF. CDR3 DNA sequence: TGTGCCAGCAGCTTAGTGGGGCGAGGGGGCTCCTACAATGAGCAGTTCTTC. The genes are TRBV11-2 and TRBJ2-1, with D possibly TRBD1 on 6 matching bases. The CDR3 has 17 residues. CDR1 SGHAT and CDR2 FQNNGV come from the germline V gene. Trimming took off 1 base at V and 0 bases at J, with 13 bases between the two ends.

The chain recombines TRBV10-1 with TRBJ2-3, with 8 bases fitting TRBD2. This CDR3 has 18 residues. J was trimmed by 0 bases and V by 2 bases; bases with no gene match: 10. Germline V gene data show CDR1 as WNHNN and CDR2 as SYGVQD (reference sequence). CDR3 loop: CASSEARLALRSTDTQYF. The DNA of the CDR3 is TGCGCCAGCAGTGAGGCCCGACTAGCGCTAAGGAGCACAGATACGCAGTATTTT.

The chain carries TRBV5-4 and TRBJ2-1; no clear D gene. This CDR3 region has 14 residues. The germline V gene has CDR1 SGHNT and CDR2 YYREEE (reference sequence). The germline V and J ends were trimmed by 1 base and 10 bases, with 15 bases remaining between them. CDR3 bases: TGTGCCAGCAGCTTGATAGGATCTGAAGGCGAGCAGTTCTTC. Its translation: CASSLIGSEGEQFF.

J is TRBJ2-6 and V is TRBV28; D gene ambiguous. Germline CDR1 reads MDHEN; CDR2 reads SYDVKM. V dropped 6 bases and J dropped 0 bases, with 9 bases sitting between them. CDR3 length: 15 residues. The CDR3 loop is CASRAYGSGANVLTF. DNA for the CDR3: TGTGCCAGCAGAGCCTACGGCTCTGGGGCCAACGTCCTGACTTTC. The full variable domain, rest sourced from reference TRBV28 and TRBJ2-6, is DVKVTQSSRYLVKRTGEKVFLECVQDMDHENMFWYRQDPGLGLRLIYFSYDVKMKEKGDIPEGYSVSREKKERFSLILESASTNQTSMYLCASRAYGSGANVLTFGAGSRLTVL.

The chain joins TRBV9 to TRBJ2-1; D ambiguous. The CDR3 has 13 residues. V was shortened by 0 bases and J by 9 bases, with 10 bases between the two germline ends. CDR1 SGDLS and CDR2 YYNGEE come from the germline V gene. The CDR3: CASSVGVMGEQFF. The DNA of the CDR3 is TGTGCCAGCAGCGTAGGGGTAATGGGTGAGCAGTTCTTC.

This chain joins TRBV28 and TRBJ1-4, with TRBD1 matching 8 bases. CDR1 is MDHEN, CDR2 SYDVKM, per germline. The CDR3 spans 14 residues. V lost 7 bases, J lost 8 bases, and 9 bases stayed unmatched. CDR3 sequence reads: CASNSLDRDEKLFF. The CDR3 DNA reads TGTGCCAGCAACTCGCTGGACAGGGACGAAAAACTGTTTTTT.

The rearrangement joins TRBV11-2 to TRBJ1-5; perhaps TRBD1 as D (6 bases). V lost 2 bases and J lost 7, with 9 bases in between. Looked up from germline, CDR1 is SGHAT and CDR2 is FQNNGV. The CDR3 has 13 amino acids. CDR3 region: CASSLTGRQPQHF. The DNA for the CDR3 is TGTGCCAGCAGCTTAACAGGGCGGCAGCCCCAGCATTTT.

The chain employs TRBV6-1 and TRBJ1-4; 9 nucleotides agree with TRBD1. Germline-derived CDR1 and CDR2 are MNHNS and SASEGT. The CDR3 is made up of 16 amino acids. Losses at the gene ends were 4 bases for V and 8 bases for J; bases not matched to a gene: 11. The CDR3: CASSAKTGGVREKLFF. CDR3 coding DNA: TGTGCCAGCAGTGCGAAGACAGGGGGGGTTCGGGAAAAACTGTTTTTT.

V gene TRBV7-9 combines with J gene TRBJ2-1, with 13 nucleotides matching TRBD2. The germline V gene has CDR1 SEHNR and CDR2 FQNEAQ (reference sequence). Germline trimming cut 5 bases from V and 8 bases from J; bases unmatched to any gene: 6. This CDR3 comprises 15 residues. The DNA for the CDR3 is TGTGCCAGCAGCGAATGGACTAGCGGGAGTGATGAGCAGTTCTTC. Translating it yields CASSEWTSGSDEQFF.

The gene calls are TRBV25-1 and TRBJ2-3, with a possible D match to TRBD1 (7 bases). Germline-derived CDR1 and CDR2 are MGHDK and SYGVNS. CDR3 length: 13 residues. V lost 4 bases to trimming and J lost 8 bases, with 13 bases between them. In nucleotides, the CDR3 is TGTGCCAGCAGTGGAGAGGAGGGGGCTACGCAGTATTTT. Amino acid sequence: CASSGEEGATQYF.